This section outlines one TCR beta chain sequence together with its context. Its antigen is still unknown. Losses at the gene ends were 6 bases for V and 7 bases for J; bases not matched to a gene: 6. Germline V CDR1 and CDR2: MDHEN, SYDVKM. The CDR3 runs 13 residues. Each CDR3 protein is one row after TCRdb ran MiXCR on the RT-PCR reads. The sample consists of about 4,200 distinct CDR3 sequences, about 85% of them appearing once. This entry comes from a study of yellow fever vaccine responses in identical twins. Study-wide points: A vaccine T cell response that seemed partly convergent and partly personalized was reported in twins.

The source is a woman aged 18-30 years who received the yellow fever vaccine. The material was T cells from blood (PBMCs), unsorted or a sorted subset (not recorded which), obtained before or after yellow fever vaccination (not recorded which). The chain links TRBV28 to TRBJ1-5; 7 bases line up with TRBD1. The DNA for the CDR3 is TGTGCCAGCAGCCGCGACAGGGTACAGCCCCAGCATTTT. Protein: CASSRDRVQPQHF.